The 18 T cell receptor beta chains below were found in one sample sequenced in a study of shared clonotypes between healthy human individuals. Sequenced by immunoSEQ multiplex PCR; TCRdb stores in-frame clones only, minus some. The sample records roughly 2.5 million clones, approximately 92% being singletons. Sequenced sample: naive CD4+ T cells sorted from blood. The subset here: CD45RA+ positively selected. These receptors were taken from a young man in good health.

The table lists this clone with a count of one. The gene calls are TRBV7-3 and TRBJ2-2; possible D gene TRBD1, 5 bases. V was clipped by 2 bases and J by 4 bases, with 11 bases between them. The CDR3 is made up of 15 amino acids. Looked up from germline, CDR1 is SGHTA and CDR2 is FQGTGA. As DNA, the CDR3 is TGTGCCAGCAGCTTATCAGGGATCGGCACCGGGGAGCTGTTTTTT. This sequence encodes CASSLSGIGTGELFF. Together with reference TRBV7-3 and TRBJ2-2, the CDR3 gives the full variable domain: GAGVSQTPSNKVTEKGKYVELRCDPISGHTALYWYRQSLGQGPEFLIYFQGTGAADDSGLPNDRFFAVRPEGSVSTLKIQRTERGDSAVYLCASSLSGIGTGELFFGEGSRLTVL.

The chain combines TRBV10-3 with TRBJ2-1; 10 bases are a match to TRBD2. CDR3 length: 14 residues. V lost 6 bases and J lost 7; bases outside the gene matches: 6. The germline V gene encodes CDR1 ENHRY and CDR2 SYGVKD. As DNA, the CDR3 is TGTGCCATCAGACCCACTAGCGGGGAAAATGAGCAGTTCTTC. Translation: CAIRPTSGENEQFF.

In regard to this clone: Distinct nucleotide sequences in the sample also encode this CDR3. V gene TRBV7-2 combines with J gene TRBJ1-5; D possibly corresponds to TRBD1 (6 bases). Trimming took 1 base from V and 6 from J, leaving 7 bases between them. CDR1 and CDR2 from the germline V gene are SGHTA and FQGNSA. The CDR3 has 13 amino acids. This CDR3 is CASSLGGLQPQHF. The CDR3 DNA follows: TGTGCCAGCAGCTTAGGGGGGCTTCAGCCCCAGCATTTT.

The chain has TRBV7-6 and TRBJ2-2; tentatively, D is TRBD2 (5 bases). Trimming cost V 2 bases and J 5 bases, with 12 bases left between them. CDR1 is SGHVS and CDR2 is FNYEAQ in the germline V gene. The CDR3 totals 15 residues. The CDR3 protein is CASSLSHSETGELFF. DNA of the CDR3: TGTGCCAGCAGCTTAAGCCATAGCGAAACCGGGGAGCTGTTTTTT.

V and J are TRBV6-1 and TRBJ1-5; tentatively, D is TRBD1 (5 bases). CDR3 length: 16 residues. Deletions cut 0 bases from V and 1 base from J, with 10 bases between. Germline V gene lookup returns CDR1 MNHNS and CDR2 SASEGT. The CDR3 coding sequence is TGTGCCAGCAGTGAAGCGCTGGACACCAGCAATCAGCCCCAGCATTTT. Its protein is CASSEALDTSNQPQHF.

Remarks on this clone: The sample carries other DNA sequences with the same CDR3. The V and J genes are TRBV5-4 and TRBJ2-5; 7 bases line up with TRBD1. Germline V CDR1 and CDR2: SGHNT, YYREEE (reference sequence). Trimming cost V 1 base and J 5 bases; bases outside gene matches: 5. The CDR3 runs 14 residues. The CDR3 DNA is TGTGCCAGCAGCTTGCGGCAGGGGGTGGAGACCCAGTACTTC. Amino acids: CASSLRQGVETQYF.

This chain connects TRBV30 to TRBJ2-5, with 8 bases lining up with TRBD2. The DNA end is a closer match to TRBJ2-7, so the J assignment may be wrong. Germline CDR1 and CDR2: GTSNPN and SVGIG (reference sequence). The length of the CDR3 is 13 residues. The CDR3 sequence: CAWRRGGYYEQYF. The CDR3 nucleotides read TGTGCCTGGAGACGCGGGGGGTACTACGAGCAGTACTTC.

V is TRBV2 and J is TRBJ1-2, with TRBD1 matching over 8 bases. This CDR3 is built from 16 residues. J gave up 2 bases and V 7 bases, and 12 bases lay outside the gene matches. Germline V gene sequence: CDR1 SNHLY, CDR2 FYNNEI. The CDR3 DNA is TGTGCCAGCACCGTCCTGACAGGGGCGTCCAACTATGGCTACACCTTC. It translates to CASTVLTGASNYGYTF.

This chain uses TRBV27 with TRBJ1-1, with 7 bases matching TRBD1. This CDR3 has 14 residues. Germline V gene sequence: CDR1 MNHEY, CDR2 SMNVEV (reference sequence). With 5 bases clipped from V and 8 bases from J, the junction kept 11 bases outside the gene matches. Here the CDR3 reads CASSSRGQGGEAFF. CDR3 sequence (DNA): TGTGCCAGCAGTAGCAGAGGCCAGGGGGGCGAAGCTTTCTTT.

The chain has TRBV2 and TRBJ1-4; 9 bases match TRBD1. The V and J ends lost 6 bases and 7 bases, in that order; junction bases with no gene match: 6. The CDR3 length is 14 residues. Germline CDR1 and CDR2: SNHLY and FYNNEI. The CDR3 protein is CASRTGTGPEKLFF. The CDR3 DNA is TGTGCCAGCAGGACCGGGACAGGGCCTGAAAAACTGTTTTTT. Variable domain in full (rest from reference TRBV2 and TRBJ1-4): EPEVTQTPSHQVTQMGQEVILRCVPISNHLYFYWYRQILGQKVEFLVSFYNNEISEKSEIFDDQFSVERPDGSNFTLKIRSTKLEDSAMYFCASRTGTGPEKLFFGSGTQLSVL.

CDR3 in DNA: TGCAGCGTTGCATTAAATACGCAGTATTTT. Its translation: CSVALNTQYF. The genes are TRBV29-1 and TRBJ2-3; D call uncertain. CDR1 is SQVTM and CDR2 is ANQGSEA in the germline V gene. Trimming removed 4 bases from V and 7 bases from J, with 6 bases in between. The CDR3 loop spans 10 amino acids.

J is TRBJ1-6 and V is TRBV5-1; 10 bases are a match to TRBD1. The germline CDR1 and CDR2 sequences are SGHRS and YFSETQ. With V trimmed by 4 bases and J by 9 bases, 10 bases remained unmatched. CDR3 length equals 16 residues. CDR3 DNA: TGCGCCAGCAGCCGATATGGGACAGGGGAGGGTTCACCCCTCCACTTT. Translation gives CASSRYGTGEGSPLHF. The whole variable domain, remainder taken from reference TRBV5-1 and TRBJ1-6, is KAGVTQTPRYLIKTRGQQVTLSCSPISGHRSVSWYQQTPGQGLQFLFEYFSETQRNKGNFPGRFSGRQFSNSRSEMNVSTLELGDSALYLCASSRYGTGEGSPLHFGNGTRLTVT.

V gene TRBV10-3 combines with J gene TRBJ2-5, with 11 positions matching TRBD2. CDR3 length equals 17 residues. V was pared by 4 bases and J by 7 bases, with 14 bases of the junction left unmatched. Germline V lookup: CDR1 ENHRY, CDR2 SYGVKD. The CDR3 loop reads CAISAVQGTSGSGTQYF. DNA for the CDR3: TGTGCCATCAGTGCAGTGCAGGGAACTAGCGGGAGTGGGACCCAGTACTTC.

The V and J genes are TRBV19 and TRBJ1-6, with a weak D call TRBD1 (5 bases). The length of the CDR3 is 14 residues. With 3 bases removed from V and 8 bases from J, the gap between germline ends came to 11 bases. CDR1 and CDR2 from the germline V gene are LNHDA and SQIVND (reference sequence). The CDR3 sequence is CASSIGGSDSPLHF. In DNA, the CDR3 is TGTGCCAGTAGTATTGGGGGAAGCGATTCACCCCTCCACTTT.

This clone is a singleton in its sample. The CDR3 sequence: CASSFRRTDPNEKLFF. In DNA form, the CDR3 reads TGTGCCAGCAGCTTCCGTCGGACCGACCCAAATGAAAAACTGTTTTTT. This chain joins TRBV14 and TRBJ1-4; D remains unclear. CDR3 length: 16 residues. Per the germline V gene, CDR1 is SGHDN and CDR2 is FVKESK. V was clipped by 5 bases and J by 5 bases, with 18 bases between them.

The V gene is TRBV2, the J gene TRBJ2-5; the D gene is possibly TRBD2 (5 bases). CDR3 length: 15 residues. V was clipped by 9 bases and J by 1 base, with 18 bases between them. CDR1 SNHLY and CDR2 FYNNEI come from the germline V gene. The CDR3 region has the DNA TGTGCCAGTAGCACTAGTACAACGCGCCAAGAGACCCAGTACTTC. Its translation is CASSTSTTRQETQYF.

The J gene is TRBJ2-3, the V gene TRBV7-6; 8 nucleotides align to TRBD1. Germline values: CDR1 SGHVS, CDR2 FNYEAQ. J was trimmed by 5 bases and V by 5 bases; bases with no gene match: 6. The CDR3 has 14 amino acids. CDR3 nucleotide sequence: TGTGCCAGCAGCCAATCAGGGGGCGAAGATACGCAGTATTTT. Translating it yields CASSQSGGEDTQYF.

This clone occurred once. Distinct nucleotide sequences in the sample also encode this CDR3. CDR3 DNA: TGTGCCAGCAGACAAACTAGCGGGAGCTCCTACGAGCAGTACTTC. Encoded protein: CASRQTSGSSYEQYF. This sequence joins TRBV6-5 and TRBJ2-7, with TRBD2 matching 11 bases. Trimming cost V 6 bases and J 0 bases; bases outside gene matches: 4. The CDR3 contains 15 residues. Germline CDR1 and CDR2: MNHEY and SVGAGI.